This T cell receptor (beta chain) was profiled in a study of shared clonotypes between healthy human individuals. The wider study: Per donor, CD8 memory used one plate, CD8 naive used two, CD4 memory used three and CD4 naive used three.

This CDR3 is 14 amino acids long. Germline CDR1 reads LNHDA; CDR2 reads SQIVND (reference sequence). Trimming removed 3 bases from V and 4 bases from J, with 10 bases in between. It was at deep level that the assay was run. The assay was immunoSEQ multiplex PCR, and TCRdb's table has in-frame clones only and misses some. The sample records 2,500,000 or so clones, around 94% being singletons. The receptor comes from a man between 18 and 35 years old in good health. The sample comprised naive CD4+ T cells sorted from blood. Subset defined: CD45RA+ positively selected. V and J are TRBV19 and TRBJ1-3, with a possible D match to TRBD1 (5 bases). CDR3 loop: CASSMWGSGNTIYF. The DNA of the CDR3 is TGTGCCAGTAGTATGTGGGGGTCCGGAAACACCATATATTTT.